This TCR beta chain appears in the sequencing data of a study of blood T cells in healthy people across ages. A J-beta primer mix and a sample-barcoded 5' primer were used in a second PCR of roughly 6 to 12 cycles. Using its own MiXCR run on the 5' RACE reads, TCRdb lists one record per CDR3 protein. The sample lists 800,000 to 950,000 distinct CDR3 sequences; about 29% were seen once. These data were likewise used in another study, on T cells of mothers and their children. That report adds: For the second PCR, the M1S primer put in sample barcodes and 2-4 random nucleotides.

The material sequenced was blood. The clonotype comes from a woman aged 40 to 55 in good health.

DNA of the CDR3: TGCGCCAGCAGCCCAGTCGGGACAGGGAAGGGAAAACTGTTTTTT. Translated: CASSPVGTGKGKLFF. This rearrangement joins TRBV4-1 to TRBJ1-4, with TRBD1 identical over 9 bases. The CDR3 totals 15 residues. Trimming took 4 bases from V and 10 from J; bases not matched to a gene: 10. Germline V gene data show CDR1 as MGHRA and CDR2 as YSYEKL.